Listed below are T cell receptor beta chains from one sample, sequenced in a study of beta chain features in type 1 diabetes. Produced via immunoSEQ multiplex PCR; TCRdb's table is partial and in-frame only. The top ten hold around 2.1% of the sample, which has some 45,000 clones, about 51% seen once. The sequenced sample consisted of Tregs from blood. The receptors were sampled from a woman between 18 and 29 years old in good health. Both conserved end residues are part of each CDR3. Each record gives: J gene, clone size, V gene, D gene, CDR3 protein, CDR3 DNA. D genes are given only for firm matches. Clone size appears in some rows only: once, few, many, or a class for an expanded clone.

j_call: TRBJ2-1
clone_size: .
v_call: TRBV7-8
d_call: TRBD2
cdr3_aa: CASSLAHGRANNEQFF
cdr3_nt: TGTGCCAGCAGCTTAGCGCACGGGAGGGCCAACAATGAGCAGTTCTTC

j_call: TRBJ1-4
clone_size: .
v_call: TRBV6-5
d_call: .
cdr3_aa: CASQANEKLFF
cdr3_nt: TGTGCCAGCCAGGCGAATGAAAAACTGTTTTTT

j_call: TRBJ1-1
clone_size: .
v_call: TRBV7-8
d_call: .
cdr3_aa: CASSVSTVWATEAFF
cdr3_nt: TGTGCCAGCAGCGTCTCAACAGTTTGGGCCACTGAAGCTTTCTTT

j_call: TRBJ2-7
clone_size: .
v_call: TRBV4-3
d_call: TRBD2
cdr3_aa: CASSQDWGTSGQRYEQYF
cdr3_nt: TGCGCCAGCAGCCAAGATTGGGGGACTAGCGGGCAACGCTACGAGCAGTACTTC

j_call: TRBJ1-1
clone_size: few
v_call: TRBV7-3
d_call: .
cdr3_aa: CASSRMTAMNTEAFF
cdr3_nt: TGTGCCAGCAGCCGAATGACAGCTATGAACACTGAAGCTTTCTTT

j_call: TRBJ2-1
clone_size: .
v_call: TRBV18
d_call: TRBD1
cdr3_aa: CASSPPGGQGANEQFF
cdr3_nt: TGTGCCAGCTCACCACCGGGAGGACAGGGGGCCAATGAGCAGTTCTTC

j_call: TRBJ1-4
clone_size: once
v_call: TRBV2
d_call: .
cdr3_aa: CASSDEGGGTPRGEKLFF
cdr3_nt: TGTGCCAGCAGCGACGAGGGGGGGGGAACCCCACGAGGTGAAAAACTGTTTTTT

j_call: TRBJ1-5
clone_size: .
v_call: TRBV28
d_call: TRBD1
cdr3_aa: CASSEWDSNSLLYSNQPQHF
cdr3_nt: TGTGCCAGCAGTGAATGGGACAGCAACTCATTACTATATAGCAATCAGCCCCAGCATTTT

j_call: TRBJ2-7
clone_size: .
v_call: TRBV28
d_call: .
cdr3_aa: CASIIEQYF
cdr3_nt: TGTGCCAGCATTATTGAGCAGTACTTC

j_call: TRBJ2-3
clone_size: .
v_call: TRBV5-1
d_call: .
cdr3_aa: CASSSGQSFYLDTQYF
cdr3_nt: TGCGCCAGCAGTTCAGGACAGAGCTTTTATCTAGATACGCAGTATTTT

j_call: TRBJ2-5
clone_size: .
v_call: TRBV29-1
d_call: TRBD2
cdr3_aa: CSVRLAGRETQYF
cdr3_nt: TGCAGCGTAAGACTAGCGGGAAGAGAGACCCAGTACTTC

j_call: TRBJ2-7
clone_size: once
v_call: TRBV7-2
d_call: TRBD2
cdr3_aa: CASSLSPSGRGRGYEQYF
cdr3_nt: TGTGCCAGCAGCTTATCCCCTAGCGGGAGGGGTAGGGGCTACGAGCAGTACTTC

j_call: TRBJ2-7
clone_size: .
v_call: TRBV7-2
d_call: .
cdr3_aa: CASSRGKLYEQYF
cdr3_nt: TGTGCCAGCAGCCGGGGAAAACTTTACGAGCAGTACTTC

j_call: TRBJ1-2
clone_size: .
v_call: TRBV30
d_call: .
cdr3_aa: CAWSLSLRQARYGYTF
cdr3_nt: TGTGCCTGGTCCCTAAGCCTCCGACAGGCTCGCTATGGCTACACCTTC

j_call: TRBJ1-5
clone_size: .
v_call: TRBV6-1
d_call: .
cdr3_aa: CASISGGYGNQPQHF
cdr3_nt: TGTGCCAGCATATCGGGGGGCTATGGCAATCAGCCCCAGCATTTT

j_call: TRBJ2-1
clone_size: .
v_call: TRBV27
d_call: TRBD2
cdr3_aa: CASTFSWREGRGEQFF
cdr3_nt: TGTGCCAGCACCTTCTCCTGGCGGGAGGGCCGTGGTGAGCAGTTCTTC

j_call: TRBJ1-1
clone_size: .
v_call: TRBV10-2
d_call: .
cdr3_aa: CASSVGHEAFF
cdr3_nt: TGCGCCAGCAGTGTGGGACACGAAGCTTTCTTT

j_call: TRBJ1-3
clone_size: .
v_call: TRBV29-1
d_call: .
cdr3_aa: CSVEDSGSGNTIYF
cdr3_nt: TGCAGCGTTGAAGATTCAGGGTCCGGAAACACCATATATTTT

j_call: TRBJ2-4
clone_size: .
v_call: TRBV13
d_call: .
cdr3_aa: CASSPRGPDAKNIQYF
cdr3_nt: TGTGCCAGCAGCCCTCGAGGGCCGGACGCCAAAAACATTCAGTACTTC

j_call: TRBJ1-5
clone_size: .
v_call: TRBV16
d_call: .
cdr3_aa: CASSQPGAGNQPQHF
cdr3_nt: TGTGCCAGCAGCCAACCAGGGGCAGGTAATCAGCCCCAGCATTTT

j_call: TRBJ1-2
clone_size: .
v_call: TRBV6-6
d_call: .
cdr3_aa: CASSLRGGGNGYTF
cdr3_nt: TGTGCCAGCAGCCTGCGGGGAGGGGGGAATGGCTACACCTTC

j_call: TRBJ2-6
clone_size: .
v_call: TRBV5-1
d_call: .
cdr3_aa: CASSLAGGAGANVLTF
cdr3_nt: TGCGCCAGCAGCTTGGCCGGAGGGGCTGGGGCCAACGTCCTGACTTTC

j_call: TRBJ2-5
clone_size: .
v_call: TRBV27
d_call: TRBD2
cdr3_aa: CASSLRRGRAVETQYF
cdr3_nt: TGTGCCAGCAGTTTAAGGCGCGGGAGGGCCGTTGAGACCCAGTACTTC

j_call: TRBJ2-2
clone_size: few
v_call: TRBV11-2
d_call: .
cdr3_aa: CASSSTWNTGELFF
cdr3_nt: TGTGCCAGCAGCTCAACATGGAACACCGGGGAGCTGTTTTTT

j_call: TRBJ2-4
clone_size: .
v_call: TRBV28
d_call: TRBD1
cdr3_aa: CASSIPGTAQNIQYF
cdr3_nt: TGTGCCAGCAGTATACCCGGGACAGCCCAAAACATTCAGTACTTC

j_call: TRBJ1-5
clone_size: .
v_call: TRBV6-6
d_call: .
cdr3_aa: CASSFQTGSGNQPQHF
cdr3_nt: TGTGCCAGCAGTTTCCAAACAGGGTCGGGCAATCAGCCCCAGCATTTT

j_call: TRBJ1-2
clone_size: medium-sized
v_call: TRBV28
d_call: .
cdr3_aa: CASSIPPGGGIYGYTF
cdr3_nt: TGTGCCAGCAGTATCCCCCCGGGGGGCGGTATCTATGGCTACACCTTC

j_call: TRBJ1-5
clone_size: .
v_call: TRBV19
d_call: .
cdr3_aa: CASSIGGASNQPQHF
cdr3_nt: TGTGCCAGTAGTATCGGGGGGGCGAGCAATCAGCCCCAGCATTTT

j_call: TRBJ1-1
clone_size: .
v_call: TRBV28
d_call: .
cdr3_aa: CASSFGGARTEAFF
cdr3_nt: TGTGCCAGCAGTTTTGGGGGGGCTCGGACTGAAGCTTTCTTT

j_call: TRBJ2-7
clone_size: once
v_call: TRBV27
d_call: TRBD2
cdr3_aa: CASSHLAGGKHYEQYF
cdr3_nt: TGTGCCAGCAGCCACCTAGCGGGAGGGAAACACTACGAGCAGTACTTC

j_call: TRBJ2-3
clone_size: few
v_call: TRBV7-2
d_call: TRBD1
cdr3_aa: CASSPRGLSTDTQYF
cdr3_nt: TGTGCCAGCAGCCCTAGGGGGCTAAGCACAGATACGCAGTATTTT

j_call: TRBJ2-3
clone_size: .
v_call: TRBV30
d_call: TRBD1
cdr3_aa: CAWADRGPDTQYF
cdr3_nt: TGTGCCTGGGCTGACAGGGGTCCCGATACGCAGTATTTT

j_call: TRBJ2-1
clone_size: .
v_call: TRBV10-1
d_call: .
cdr3_aa: CASSEAGNPYNEQFF
cdr3_nt: TGCGCCAGCAGTGAGGCAGGCAATCCCTACAATGAGCAGTTCTTC

j_call: TRBJ2-1
clone_size: few
v_call: TRBV5-1
d_call: .
cdr3_aa: CASSRQVNNEQFF
cdr3_nt: TGCGCCAGCAGCAGACAGGTAAACAATGAGCAGTTCTTC

j_call: TRBJ2-1
clone_size: .
v_call: TRBV7-9
d_call: TRBD2
cdr3_aa: CASSSRTSGRNEQFF
cdr3_nt: TGTGCCAGCAGCTCGAGGACTAGCGGGAGAAATGAGCAGTTCTTC

j_call: TRBJ2-3
clone_size: .
v_call: TRBV18
d_call: TRBD2
cdr3_aa: CASSGTTGSTDTQYF
cdr3_nt: TGTGCCAGCTCCGGGACTACCGGTAGCACAGATACGCAGTATTTT

j_call: TRBJ2-1
clone_size: medium-sized
v_call: TRBV4-3
d_call: .
cdr3_aa: CASSYSDGGYNEQFF
cdr3_nt: TGCGCCAGCAGCTATTCCGACGGCGGGTACAATGAGCAGTTCTTC

j_call: TRBJ2-1
clone_size: few
v_call: TRBV28
d_call: TRBD2
cdr3_aa: CASSTTSGKLNEQFF
cdr3_nt: TGTGCCAGCAGTACTACTAGCGGGAAATTAAATGAGCAGTTCTTC

j_call: TRBJ2-1
clone_size: .
v_call: TRBV7-9
d_call: .
cdr3_aa: CASSLIRGNEQFF
cdr3_nt: TGTGCCAGCAGCTTAATCAGGGGCAATGAGCAGTTCTTC

j_call: TRBJ2-7
clone_size: few
v_call: TRBV4-1
d_call: TRBD2
cdr3_aa: CASSQITSGGSYEQYF
cdr3_nt: TGCGCCAGCAGCCAAATCACTAGCGGGGGTTCCTACGAGCAGTACTTC

j_call: TRBJ2-1
clone_size: .
v_call: TRBV10-3
d_call: .
cdr3_aa: CAITSSGSSYNEQFF
cdr3_nt: TGTGCCATCACAAGTTCCGGGAGTTCCTACAATGAGCAGTTCTTC

j_call: TRBJ1-5
clone_size: few
v_call: TRBV5-8
d_call: .
cdr3_aa: CASSFLTGANQPQHF
cdr3_nt: TGTGCCAGCAGCTTTCTCACAGGAGCTAATCAGCCCCAGCATTTT

j_call: TRBJ1-1
clone_size: .
v_call: TRBV28
d_call: .
cdr3_aa: CASSLRGFLTEAFF
cdr3_nt: TGTGCCAGCAGTTTAAGAGGGTTTCTCACTGAAGCTTTCTTT

j_call: TRBJ2-7
clone_size: .
v_call: TRBV28
d_call: TRBD2
cdr3_aa: CASSPSTGREPHEQYF
cdr3_nt: TGTGCCAGCAGTCCCTCTACTGGGAGGGAGCCCCACGAGCAGTACTTC

j_call: TRBJ1-2
clone_size: .
v_call: TRBV7-9
d_call: .
cdr3_aa: CASSSPDRQRIYGYTF
cdr3_nt: TGTGCCAGCAGCTCCCCCGACCGACAGAGAATCTATGGCTACACCTTC

j_call: TRBJ1-5
clone_size: .
v_call: TRBV28
d_call: .
cdr3_aa: CASSLPGLGNQPQHF
cdr3_nt: TGTGCCAGCAGTTTACCAGGGTTAGGCAATCAGCCCCAGCATTTT